This section outlines one TCR beta chain sequence together with its context. Its specificity is unknown. Produced via immunoSEQ multiplex PCR; TCRdb's table is partial and in-frame only. This table has roughly 100,000 clones, 85% to 90% appearing once. The sample is drawn from a study of identifying expanded T cells in peripheral blood. Study-wide results and limits: Over about two and four weeks, about 17 and 20 clones changed, versus 1.2 between replicates. Variance in clone template counts between approximately two-week samples significantly increased with total template count across all healthy donors.

The CDR3 consists of 13 residues. With 5 bases removed from V and 5 bases from J, the gap between germline ends came to 13 bases. The germline gives CDR1 MNHEY, CDR2 SVGAGI. No infections or other immune events were documented during collection. The sequenced sample consisted of blood. V usage is TRBV6-5 and J usage is TRBJ2-7; D might be TRBD2 (6 bases). The source of this sequence is a person aged 18 to 75 in good health. The CDR3 is CASSGTRWDEQYF. The CDR3 DNA follows: TGTGCCAGCAGTGGGACTCGGTGGGACGAGCAGTACTTC.